This T cell receptor (beta chain) was sequenced for a study of control samples from healthy donors and cancer patients. The assay was immunoSEQ multiplex PCR, and TCRdb's table has in-frame clones only and misses some. Counted here are 100,000 to 150,000 clones, about nine tenths occurring once; the ten biggest clones make up over 7.5%. V lost 3 bases and J lost 7, with 24 bases in between. Germline V lookup: CDR1 SGHNT, CDR2 YENEEA. The CDR3 length is 17 residues. The sample was blood. The chain couples TRBV11-3 to TRBJ1-2; D might be TRBD1 (6 bases). The clonotype was recovered from a man in his forties in good health. CDR3 protein: CASSFGRDTSALSGYTF. In nucleotides, the CDR3 is TGTGCCAGCAGCTTCGGCCGGGACACATCTGCCCTCTCTGGCTACACCTTC.